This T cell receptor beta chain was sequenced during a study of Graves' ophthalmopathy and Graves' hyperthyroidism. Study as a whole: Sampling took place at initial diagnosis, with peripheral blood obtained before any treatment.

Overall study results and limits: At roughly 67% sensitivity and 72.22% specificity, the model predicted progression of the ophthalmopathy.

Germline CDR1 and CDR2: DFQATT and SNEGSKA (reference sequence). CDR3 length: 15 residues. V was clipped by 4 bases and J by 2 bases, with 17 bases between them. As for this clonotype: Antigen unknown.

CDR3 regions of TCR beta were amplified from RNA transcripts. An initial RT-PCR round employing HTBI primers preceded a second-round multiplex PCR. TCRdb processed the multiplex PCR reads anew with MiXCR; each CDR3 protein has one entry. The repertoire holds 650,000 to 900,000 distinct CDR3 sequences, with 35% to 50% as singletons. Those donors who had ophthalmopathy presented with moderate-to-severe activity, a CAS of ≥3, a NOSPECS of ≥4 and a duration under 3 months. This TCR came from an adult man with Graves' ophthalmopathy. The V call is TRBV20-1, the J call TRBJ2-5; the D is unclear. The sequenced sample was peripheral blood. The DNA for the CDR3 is TGCAGTGCTAAACCAGTAGGACGCCAGCAAGAGACCCAGTACTTC. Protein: CSAKPVGRQQETQYF.